Shown below are 28 T cell receptor beta chains from a single sample sequenced in a study of cytomegalovirus exposure and HLA in healthy donors. This PCR relied on a set of 60 Vbeta primers and 13 Jbeta primers. Sequenced by immunoSEQ multiplex PCR; TCRdb stores in-frame clones only, minus some. The sample lists roughly 190,000 clones, 75% to 80% seen once, with approximately 2.1% in the top ten. The source material was PBMCs. These receptors all come from a woman aged 30 to 39 in good health and CMV-seropositive.

The gene calls are TRBV19 and TRBJ2-2; TRBD2 might be the D (7 bases). The CDR3 is 16 amino acids. The germline V gene has CDR1 LNHDA and CDR2 SQIVND (reference sequence). V lost 7 bases and J 4 bases, leaving 19 bases between the germline ends. In nucleotides, the CDR3 is TGTGCCAGTACCCGAGGGGGGGGTAGAGGCACCGGGGAGCTGTTTTTT. It codes for CASTRGGGRGTGELFF. Full variable domain (rest looked up from reference TRBV19 and TRBJ2-2): DGGITQSPKYLFRKEGQNVTLSCEQNLNHDAMYWYRQDPGQGLRLIYYSQIVNDFQKGDIAEGYSVSREKKESFPLTVTSAQKNPTAFYLCASTRGGGRGTGELFFGEGSRLTVL.

The chain is built from TRBV7-8 and TRBJ2-7, with TRBD2 as a possible D gene (6 bases). The CDR3 extends over 14 amino acids. V gave up 3 bases and J gave up 2 bases, with 11 bases separating them. CDR1 and CDR2 (germline): SGHVS, FQNEAQ. The CDR3 region has the DNA TGTGCCAGCAGCTTTTTGGGGGGAACCTACGAGCAGTACTTC. This encodes CASSFLGGTYEQYF.

The chain couples TRBV6-5 to TRBJ2-7; possibly TRBD1 for D (6 bases). The CDR3 is 16 amino acids. V was trimmed by 0 bases and J by 6 bases, leaving 18 bases between them. Germline CDR1 MNHEY, CDR2 SVGAGI. CDR3 protein: CASSYSLTGGFSEQYF. The CDR3 nucleotides read TGTGCCAGCAGTTACTCTTTGACAGGTGGTTTCTCCGAGCAGTACTTC.

This clone was seen more than once but under ten times. The chain recombines TRBV7-2 with TRBJ2-7, with D perhaps matching TRBD1 (5 bases). With 0 bases removed from V and 2 bases from J, the gap between germline ends came to 5 bases. The CDR3 has 13 amino acids. Germline CDR1 reads SGHTA; CDR2 reads FQGNSA. The CDR3 region is CASSLARAYEQYF. The CDR3 bases are TGTGCCAGCAGCTTAGCCAGGGCCTACGAGCAGTACTTC.

This clone was seen just once. The chain combines TRBV30 with TRBJ1-1, with 8 bases that match TRBD1. Losses at the gene ends were 0 bases for V and 0 bases for J; bases not matched to a gene: 6. Germline V gene data show CDR1 as GTSNPN and CDR2 as SVGIG (reference sequence). The CDR3 covers 16 residues. CDR3 region: CAWSVDTGGMNTEAFF. CDR3 nucleotide sequence: TGTGCCTGGAGTGTAGATACAGGGGGTATGAACACTGAAGCTTTCTTT.

This clone was seen a single time. The chain employs TRBV19 and TRBJ2-7; tentatively, D is TRBD1 (5 bases). V lost 5 bases and J lost 2, with 13 bases in between. The CDR3 covers 14 residues. Germline CDR1 is LNHDA and CDR2 is SQIVND (reference sequence). CDR3 sequence (DNA): TGTGCCAGTAGTCGTGGCAGGGAAACCTACGAGCAGTACTTC. This sequence encodes CASSRGRETYEQYF.

The V call is TRBV7-6, the J call TRBJ2-7; D not certain. CDR1 and CDR2 from the germline V gene are SGHVS and FNYEAQ. The CDR3 consists of 12 residues. Trimming cost V 5 bases and J 3 bases, with 8 bases left between them. The chain's CDR3 is CASSLSGYEQYF. In DNA, the CDR3 is TGTGCCAGCAGCCTTAGTGGCTACGAGCAGTACTTC.

The V and J genes are TRBV15 and TRBJ1-2; the match to TRBD1 covers 9 bases. CDR1 is LNHNV, CDR2 YYDKDF, per germline (reference sequence). The J segment lost 0 bases and the V segment lost 6 bases, leaving 5 bases of the junction unmatched. The CDR3 is made up of 15 amino acids. The CDR3 region has the DNA TGTGCCACCAGTACAAGACAGGGGGCTAACTATGGCTACACCTTC. This codes for CATSTRQGANYGYTF.

The genes are TRBV2 and TRBJ2-2; a possible D gene is TRBD2 (5 bases). The V gene lost 5 bases and the J gene lost 5 bases, with 9 bases spanning the gap. Germline-derived CDR1 and CDR2 are SNHLY and FYNNEI. This CDR3 comprises 13 residues. The CDR3 region is CASSMRVTGELFF. As DNA, the CDR3 is TGTGCCAGCAGTATGAGGGTTACCGGGGAGCTGTTTTTT.

The chain combines TRBV7-8 with TRBJ2-7, with 8 bases aligning to TRBD2. The trim removed 7 bases at V and 3 bases at J, leaving 8 bases unmatched. From germline, CDR1 is SGHVS and CDR2 FQNEAQ. The CDR3 loop spans 14 amino acids. The CDR3 sequence: CASKEEAGGYEQYF. CDR3 bases: TGTGCCAGCAAGGAAGAGGCGGGAGGCTACGAGCAGTACTTC.

This sequence joins TRBV6-5 and TRBJ1-1; D not certain. Trimming removed 5 bases at V and 4 bases at J, with 14 bases between. The CDR3 covers 14 residues. From germline, CDR1 is MNHEY and CDR2 SVGAGI. CDR3: CASSRTGTTTEAFF. CDR3 DNA sequence: TGTGCCAGCAGTCGCACGGGAACAACCACTGAAGCTTTCTTT.

The V gene is TRBV2, the J gene TRBJ2-5; TRBD1 agrees at 7 bases. V lost 6 bases and J lost 2; bases outside the gene matches: 9. This CDR3 is 15 amino acids long. Germline-derived CDR1 and CDR2 are SNHLY and FYNNEI. The CDR3 DNA reads TGTGCCAGCAGCCGCGAGAGACAGGGACAAGAGACCCAGTACTTC. The encoded protein is CASSRERQGQETQYF.

The chain combines TRBV15 with TRBJ1-1; maybe TRBD1 (5 bases). This CDR3 has 15 residues. V was shortened by 5 bases and J by 5 bases, with 18 bases between the two germline ends. Germline CDR1 LNHNV, CDR2 YYDKDF (reference sequence). Here the CDR3 DNA reads TGTGCCACCAGCCCTGGTGCACTAAGGGGAACTGAAGCTTTCTTT. As protein: CATSPGALRGTEAFF.

The chain joins TRBV7-2 to TRBJ2-1, with 10 positions matching TRBD2. The germline V gene encodes CDR1 SGHTA and CDR2 FQGNSA. CDR3 length: 14 amino acids. V shed 2 bases, J shed 10 bases, and the junction held 5 bases outside the gene matches. CDR3 sequence: CASSLIAGGREQFF. DNA for the CDR3: TGTGCCAGCAGCTTAATAGCGGGGGGCCGGGAGCAGTTCTTC.

This clone was recorded a few times. The chain is built from TRBV28 and TRBJ1-1; 9 nucleotides match TRBD1. Germline V gene lookup returns CDR1 MDHEN and CDR2 SYDVKM. CDR3 size: 16 residues. Germline trimming cut 1 base from V and 3 bases from J; bases unmatched to any gene: 6. CDR3 nucleotide sequence: TGTGCCAGCAGTTTATCGACAGGGGGGTGGGACACTGAAGCTTTCTTT. This codes for CASSLSTGGWDTEAFF.

The chain combines TRBV4-3 with TRBJ2-3; 11 bases map to TRBD2. The V gene's germline CDR1 is LGHNA and CDR2 YSLEER. The CDR3 has 18 amino acids. J gave up 5 bases and V 0 bases, and 10 bases lay outside the gene matches. Here the CDR3 DNA reads TGCGCCAGCAGCCAAGATCGGAGTAGCGGGAGGGCAGGAGATACGCAGTATTTT. Translation gives CASSQDRSSGRAGDTQYF.

This chain connects TRBV5-6 to TRBJ1-4; 10 bases align to TRBD1. With 0 bases clipped from V and 8 bases from J, the junction kept 4 bases outside the gene matches. In germline, CDR1 is SGHDT, CDR2 YYEEEE. The CDR3 has 15 residues. The CDR3 bases are TGTGCCAGCAGCTTGGATGCGGGACAGGGGGAAAAACTGTTTTTT. As protein: CASSLDAGQGEKLFF.

The chain combines TRBV28 with TRBJ1-2; 7 nucleotides agree with TRBD1. Germline loops: CDR1 MDHEN, CDR2 SYDVKM. The CDR3 runs 15 residues. After removal of 6 bases from V and 4 bases from J, the junction contained 11 bases not matched to a gene. CDR3 bases: TGTGCCAGCAGACAATCGGGACAGCTACTCTATGGCTACACCTTC. Residues: CASRQSGQLLYGYTF.

The gene calls are TRBV28 and TRBJ1-4, with TRBD1 matching 11 bases. Germline V gives CDR1 MDHEN, CDR2 SYDVKM. V was pared by 10 bases and J by 8 bases, with 9 bases of the junction left unmatched. The CDR3 is made up of 14 amino acids. CDR3 in DNA: TGTGCCACCGGGACAGGGGGGAGGCAGGAAAAACTGTTTTTT. Protein: CATGTGGRQEKLFF. The whole variable domain, filled in from reference TRBV28 and TRBJ1-4, reads DVKVTQSSRYLVKRTGEKVFLECVQDMDHENMFWYRQDPGLGLRLIYFSYDVKMKEKGDIPEGYSVSREKKERFSLILESASTNQTSMYLCATGTGGRQEKLFFGSGTQLSVL.

The V gene is TRBV29-1, the J gene TRBJ1-1, with TRBD1 matching 7 bases. V lost 3 bases, J lost 3 bases, and 10 bases stayed unmatched. Germline CDR1 and CDR2: SQVTM and ANQGSEA. The CDR3 covers 15 residues. The CDR3, as DNA: TGCAGCGTTGATGATAGGGGGCGATTGGACACTGAAGCTTTCTTT. The encoded protein is CSVDDRGRLDTEAFF.

This clone has just one count. The chain joins TRBV9 to TRBJ2-1; tentative D call: TRBD1 (5 bases). The germline V gene encodes CDR1 SGDLS and CDR2 YYNGEE. The V and J ends lost 0 bases and 7 bases respectively, with 14 bases between them. The CDR3 loop spans 15 amino acids. The CDR3 loop reads CASSVEGQGWNEQFF. In DNA, the CDR3 is TGTGCCAGCAGCGTAGAAGGGCAGGGCTGGAATGAGCAGTTCTTC.

The chain uses TRBV30 and TRBJ2-3, with D maybe TRBD1 (5 bases). Germline CDR1 GTSNPN, CDR2 SVGIG (reference sequence). This CDR3 has 13 amino acids. V was pared by 2 bases and J by 2 bases, with 8 bases between. CDR3 sequence reads: CAWSSGYTDTQYF. DNA for the CDR3: TGTGCCTGGAGTTCAGGGTACACAGATACGCAGTATTTT.

The chain employs TRBV28 and TRBJ1-2, with 9 positions matching TRBD1. Germline V CDR1 and CDR2: MDHEN, SYDVKM. The CDR3 is made up of 15 amino acids. V dropped 3 bases and J dropped 6; count of bases not matched to a gene: 8. CDR3 in DNA: TGTGCCAGCAGTTTCGGGGACAGGGTTGGAAATGGCTACACCTTC. Protein: CASSFGDRVGNGYTF.

V usage is TRBV14 and J usage is TRBJ1-3; D is unresolved. CDR3 length: 12 residues. CDR1 and CDR2 from the germline V gene are SGHDN and FVKESK. Trimming removed 4 bases from V and 4 bases from J, with 5 bases in between. The CDR3 DNA follows: TGTGCCAGCAGCCTTGGCGGAAACACCATATATTTT. Its translation is CASSLGGNTIYF.

The chain employs TRBV5-4 and TRBJ2-1; weak D call: TRBD2 (6 bases). The length of the CDR3 is 14 residues. V was shortened by 1 base and J by 9 bases, with 14 bases between the two germline ends. Germline loops: CDR1 SGHNT, CDR2 YYREEE (reference sequence). CDR3: CASSLLRGESEQFF. The CDR3 DNA follows: TGTGCCAGCAGCTTGTTGCGGGGCGAGAGTGAGCAGTTCTTC.

This rearrangement joins TRBV30 to TRBJ2-5, with TRBD1 identical over 7 bases. The CDR3 sequence is 13 residues long. The V gene end was trimmed by 8 bases and the J gene end by 2 bases; junction bases not matched to a gene: 8. The germline CDR1 and CDR2 sequences are GTSNPN and SVGIG (reference sequence). CDR3 in DNA: TGTGCCAGAGATAGACAGGGTCAAGAGACCCAGTACTTC. This encodes CARDRQGQETQYF.

This chain connects TRBV19 to TRBJ1-5; maybe TRBD1 (5 bases). Germline assignment: CDR1 LNHDA and CDR2 SQIVND (reference sequence). This CDR3 comprises 15 residues. Trimming cost V 0 bases and J 4 bases, with 10 bases left between them. This chain's CDR3 is CASSIDRWTNQPQHF. The CDR3 nucleotides read TGTGCCAGTAGTATAGATCGATGGACAAATCAGCCCCAGCATTTT.

A few counts support this clone. V and J are TRBV19 and TRBJ2-7; 9 positions match TRBD2. This CDR3 comprises 16 residues. Trimming at V came to 5 bases and at J to 4 bases, leaving 12 bases not matched to a gene. Germline CDR1 is LNHDA and CDR2 is SQIVND (reference sequence). The CDR3 DNA follows: TGTGCCAGTAGTCTGAGTGGTAGCGGGGGACCTTACGAGCAGTACTTC. Translated: CASSLSGSGGPYEQYF.